This record looks at one TCR beta chain sequence and its context. What it recognizes is unknown. With 4 bases clipped from V and 4 bases from J, the junction kept 4 bases outside the gene matches. Per germline, CDR1 KGHSH and CDR2 LQKENI. The CDR3 is made up of 13 amino acids. The sample is drawn from a study of radiotherapy plus CTLA-4 blockade in lung cancer. Study-level results: In blood, tumor-derived TCR clones expanded after radiotherapy plus ipilimumab.

The protocol was immunoSEQ multiplex PCR, while the TCRdb copy is restricted to in-frame clones and leaves out a portion. The table records about 36,000 clones, over 60% of them present only once. This chain connects TRBV18 to TRBJ2-7, with 7 positions matching TRBD1. Sample: peripheral blood, taken from a patient treated with radiotherapy plus ipilimumab. This TCR was recovered from a human donor with non-small cell lung cancer who had stable disease on radiotherapy plus ipilimumab. CDR3: CASSRQGSYEQYF. The CDR3 DNA follows: TGTGCCAGCTCACGACAGGGAAGTTACGAGCAGTACTTC. The variable domain in full, completed from reference TRBV18 and TRBJ2-7, reads NAGVMQNPRHLVRRRGQEARLRCSPMKGHSHVYWYRQLPEEGLKFMVYLQKENIIDESGMPKERFSAEFPKEGPSILRIQQVVRGDSAAYFCASSRQGSYEQYFGPGTRLTVT.